A single sample gave rise to the 2 T cell receptor beta chains below, sequenced in a study of beta chain features in type 1 diabetes. The investigators reverse transcribed all of the isolated RNA, so they sequenced expressed TCRB transcripts. The repertoire was sequenced with immunoSEQ multiplex PCR; TCRdb's copy has only in-frame clones and lacks some. This table holds around 160,000 clones, around 51% found once. Input material: Tregs from blood. The origin of the receptors is a man aged 18 to 29 in good health.

V is TRBV11-1 and J is TRBJ2-7, with 9 bases aligning to TRBD1. Losses at the gene ends were 5 bases for V and 7 bases for J; bases not matched to a gene: 12. This CDR3 region has 15 residues. Germline CDR1 reads SGHAT; CDR2 reads FQDESV (reference sequence). The CDR3 sequence: CASSITGGAEGEQYF. CDR3 sequence (DNA): TGTGCCAGCAGCATTACAGGGGGCGCTGAGGGGGAGCAGTACTTC.

The genes are TRBV29-1 and TRBJ1-2; TRBD1 is a possible D gene (5 bases). Deletions cut 4 bases from V and 2 bases from J, with 8 bases between. Germline CDR1 is SQVTM and CDR2 is ANQGSEA. This CDR3 contains 12 residues. The CDR3: CSVVSGNYGYTF. As DNA, the CDR3 is TGCAGCGTTGTCTCAGGGAACTATGGCTACACCTTC.